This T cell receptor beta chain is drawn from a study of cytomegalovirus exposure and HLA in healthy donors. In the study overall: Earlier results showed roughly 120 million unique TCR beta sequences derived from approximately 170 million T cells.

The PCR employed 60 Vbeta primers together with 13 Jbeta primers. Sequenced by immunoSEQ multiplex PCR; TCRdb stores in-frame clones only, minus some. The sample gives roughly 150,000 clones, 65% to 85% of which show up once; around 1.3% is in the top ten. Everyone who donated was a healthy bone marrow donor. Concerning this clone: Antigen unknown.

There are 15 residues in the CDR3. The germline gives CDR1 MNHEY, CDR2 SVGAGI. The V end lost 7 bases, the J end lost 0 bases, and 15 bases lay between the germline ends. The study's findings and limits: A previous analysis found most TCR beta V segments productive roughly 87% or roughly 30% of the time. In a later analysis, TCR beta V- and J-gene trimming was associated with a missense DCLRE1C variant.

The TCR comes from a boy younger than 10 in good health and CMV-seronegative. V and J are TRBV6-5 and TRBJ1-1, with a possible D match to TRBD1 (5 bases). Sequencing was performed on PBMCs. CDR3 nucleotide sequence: TGTGCCAGCACTCCTAATCCAGGGCTGAACACTGAAGCTTTCTTT. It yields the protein CASTPNPGLNTEAFF.